These 2 T cell receptor beta chains came from one sample sequenced in a study of early stage breast cancer tumors. Repertoires were generated with immunoSEQ multiplex PCR, while TCRdb's copy carries only in-frame clones and drops some. Here the sample spans around 41,000 clones, around 72% being singletons. The sample comprised blood. The receptors were gathered from a person aged 50 to 59 with breast cancer.

The chain is built from TRBV7-8 and TRBJ1-3; D is ambiguous. V was cut by 5 bases and J by 4 bases, with 6 bases left in between. Germline V CDR1 and CDR2: SGHVS, FQNEAQ. The length of the CDR3 is 12 residues. The CDR3 is CASSLRGNTIYF. DNA of the CDR3: TGTGCCAGCAGCCTTAGAGGAAACACCATATATTTT.

This clone is medium-sized by share. The CDR3 spells CAWRAGGANYGYTF. CDR3 nucleotides: TGTGCCTGGAGGGCAGGGGGCGCTAACTATGGCTACACCTTC. This rearrangement joins TRBV30 to TRBJ1-2, with 8 nucleotides matching TRBD1. The CDR3 runs to 14 residues. The germline V gene encodes CDR1 GTSNPN and CDR2 SVGIG (reference sequence). V lost 3 bases and J lost 0; bases outside the gene matches: 3.